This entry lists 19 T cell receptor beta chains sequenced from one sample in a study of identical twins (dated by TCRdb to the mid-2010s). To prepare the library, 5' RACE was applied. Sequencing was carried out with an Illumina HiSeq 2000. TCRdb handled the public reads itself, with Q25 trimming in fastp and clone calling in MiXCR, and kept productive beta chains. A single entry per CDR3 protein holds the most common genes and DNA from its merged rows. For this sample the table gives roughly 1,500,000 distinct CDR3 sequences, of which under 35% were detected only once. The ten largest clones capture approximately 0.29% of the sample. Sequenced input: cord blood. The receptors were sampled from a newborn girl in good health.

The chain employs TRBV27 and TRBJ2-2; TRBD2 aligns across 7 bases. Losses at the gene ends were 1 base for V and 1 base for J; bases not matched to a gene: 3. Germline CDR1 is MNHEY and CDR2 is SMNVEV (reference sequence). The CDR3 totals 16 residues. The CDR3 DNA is TGTGCCAGCAGTTTATATGGCGGGGGGAACACCGGGGAGCTGTTTTTT. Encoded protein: CASSLYGGGNTGELFF.

This chain's CDR3 is CASRPGHLTDTQYF. The CDR3 bases are TGCGCCAGCAGGCCGGGACACCTCACAGATACGCAGTATTTT. The chain recombines TRBV5-1 with TRBJ2-3; weak D call: TRBD1 (6 bases). Germline CDR1 reads SGHRS; CDR2 reads YFSETQ. V lost 5 bases and J 2 bases, leaving 12 bases between the germline ends. The CDR3 covers 14 residues.

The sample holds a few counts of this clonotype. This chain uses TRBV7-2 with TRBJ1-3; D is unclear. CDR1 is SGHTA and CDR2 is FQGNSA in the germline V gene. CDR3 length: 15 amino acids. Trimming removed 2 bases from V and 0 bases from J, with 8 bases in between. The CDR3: CASSLLWDSGNTIYF. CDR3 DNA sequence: TGTGCCAGCAGCTTACTGTGGGACTCTGGAAACACCATATATTTT.

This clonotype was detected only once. CDR3 sequence (DNA): TGTGCCAGCAACAACGACAGGAACACTGAAGCTTTCTTT. It codes for CASNNDRNTEAFF. The chain employs TRBV2 and TRBJ1-1, with a tentative D call TRBD1 (5 bases). The CDR3 totals 13 residues. Germline CDR1 and CDR2: SNHLY and FYNNEI. The V end was cut by 7 bases, the J end by 1 base, with 10 bases between.

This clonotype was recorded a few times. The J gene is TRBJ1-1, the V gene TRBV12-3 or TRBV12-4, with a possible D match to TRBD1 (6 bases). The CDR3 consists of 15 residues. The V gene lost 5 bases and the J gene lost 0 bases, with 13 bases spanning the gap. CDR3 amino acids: CASSPIGQMNTEAFF. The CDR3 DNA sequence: TGTGCCAGCAGTCCCATCGGACAGATGAACACTGAAGCTTTCTTT.

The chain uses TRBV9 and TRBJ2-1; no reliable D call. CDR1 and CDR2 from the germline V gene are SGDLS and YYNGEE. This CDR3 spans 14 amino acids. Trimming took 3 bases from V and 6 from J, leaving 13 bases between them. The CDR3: CASSAAQAPNEQFF. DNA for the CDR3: TGTGCCAGCAGCGCAGCTCAAGCCCCCAATGAGCAGTTCTTC.

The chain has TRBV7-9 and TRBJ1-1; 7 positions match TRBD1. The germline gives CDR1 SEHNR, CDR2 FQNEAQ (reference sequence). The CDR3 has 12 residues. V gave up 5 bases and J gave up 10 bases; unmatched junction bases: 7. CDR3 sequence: CASSPGTEVAFF. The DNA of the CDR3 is TGTGCCAGCAGCCCGGGGACAGAGGTAGCTTTCTTT.

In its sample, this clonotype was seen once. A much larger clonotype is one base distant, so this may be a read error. The CDR3 loop is CASSSHSGYEQFF. CDR3 coding DNA: TGTGCCAGCAGTTCCCATAGCGGCTACGAGCAGTTCTTC. V usage is TRBV12-3 or TRBV12-4 and J usage is TRBJ2-1, with a tentative D call TRBD2 (6 bases). V was shortened by 4 bases and J by 10 bases, with 14 bases between the two germline ends. The CDR3 totals 13 residues.

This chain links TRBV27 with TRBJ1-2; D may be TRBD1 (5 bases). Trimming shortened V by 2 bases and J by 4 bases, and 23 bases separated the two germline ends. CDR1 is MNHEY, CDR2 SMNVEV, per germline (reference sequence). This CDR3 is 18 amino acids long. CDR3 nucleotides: TGTGCCAGCAGTTTACGGTGGGGTTTGGGGGGACTATCCTATGGCTACACCTTC. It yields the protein CASSLRWGLGGLSYGYTF.

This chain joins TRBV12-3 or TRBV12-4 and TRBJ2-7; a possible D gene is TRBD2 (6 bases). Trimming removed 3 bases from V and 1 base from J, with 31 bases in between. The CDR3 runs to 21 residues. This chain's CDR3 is CASSFGGTWGIRRPPSYEQYF. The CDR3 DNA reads TGTGCCAGCAGTTTTGGTGGGACTTGGGGTATTAGGCGTCCCCCGTCCTACGAGCAGTACTTC.

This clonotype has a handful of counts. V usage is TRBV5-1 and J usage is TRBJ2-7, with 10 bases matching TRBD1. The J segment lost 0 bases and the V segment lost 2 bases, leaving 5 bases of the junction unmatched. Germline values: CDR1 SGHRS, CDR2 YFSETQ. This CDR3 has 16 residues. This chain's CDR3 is CASSFGTGDTSYEQYF. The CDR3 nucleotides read TGCGCCAGCAGCTTCGGGACAGGGGATACCTCCTACGAGCAGTACTTC.

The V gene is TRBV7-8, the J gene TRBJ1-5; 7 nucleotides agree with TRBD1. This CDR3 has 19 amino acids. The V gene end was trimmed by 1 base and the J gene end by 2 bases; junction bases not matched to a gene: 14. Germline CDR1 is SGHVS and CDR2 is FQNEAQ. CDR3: CASSLGTLKQGIRNQPQHF. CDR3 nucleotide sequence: TGTGCCAGCAGCTTAGGGACCCTTAAACAGGGGATCCGCAATCAGCCCCAGCATTTT.

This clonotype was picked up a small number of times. The CDR3 protein is CASRTGTGGQPQHF. CDR3 DNA sequence: TGTGCCAGCAGGACCGGGACAGGGGGTCAGCCCCAGCATTTT. This chain connects TRBV6-6 to TRBJ1-5, with 11 positions matching TRBD1. The germline CDR1 and CDR2 sequences are MNHNY and SVGAGI (reference sequence). Losses at the gene ends were 6 bases for V and 6 bases for J; bases not matched to a gene: 4. The CDR3 spans 14 residues.

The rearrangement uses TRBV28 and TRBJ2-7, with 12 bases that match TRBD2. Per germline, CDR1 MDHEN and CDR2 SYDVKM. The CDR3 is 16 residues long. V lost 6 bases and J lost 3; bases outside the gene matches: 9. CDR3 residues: CASRGPGLAGFYEQYF. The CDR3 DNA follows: TGTGCCAGCAGGGGTCCGGGACTAGCGGGCTTCTACGAGCAGTACTTC. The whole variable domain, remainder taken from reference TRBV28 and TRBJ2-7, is DVKVTQSSRYLVKRTGEKVFLECVQDMDHENMFWYRQDPGLGLRLIYFSYDVKMKEKGDIPEGYSVSREKKERFSLILESASTNQTSMYLCASRGPGLAGFYEQYFGPGTRLTVT.

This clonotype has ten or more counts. In DNA, the CDR3 is TGCGCCAGCAGTTCCATAATTCGGGGGGCCTATGGCTACACCTTC. This codes for CASSSIIRGAYGYTF. The chain carries TRBV10-2 and TRBJ1-2, with a tentative D call TRBD1 (6 bases). The germline CDR1 and CDR2 sequences are WSHSY and SAAADI. The CDR3 runs 15 residues. Trimming removed 5 bases at V and 4 bases at J, with 17 bases between.

The CDR3 region is CASSLDSASGSTDTQYF. The CDR3 DNA reads TGTGCCAGCAGCTTAGACTCGGCTAGCGGGAGCACAGATACGCAGTATTTT. The V and J genes are TRBV7-2 and TRBJ2-3; 8 nucleotides align to TRBD2. CDR1 SGHTA and CDR2 FQGNSA come from the germline V gene. The CDR3 extends over 17 amino acids. With 1 base clipped from V and 0 bases from J, the junction kept 6 bases outside the gene matches.

The CDR3 sequence is CASSPQRELYDIQYF. The CDR3 DNA sequence: TGTGCCAGCAGCCCCCAGCGGGAGTTGTATGACATTCAGTACTTC. This sequence joins TRBV28 and TRBJ2-4; 8 nucleotides agree with TRBD2. V lost 6 bases to trimming and J lost 8 bases; unmatched junction nucleotides: 12. The CDR3 is made up of 15 amino acids. Germline V gives CDR1 MDHEN, CDR2 SYDVKM.

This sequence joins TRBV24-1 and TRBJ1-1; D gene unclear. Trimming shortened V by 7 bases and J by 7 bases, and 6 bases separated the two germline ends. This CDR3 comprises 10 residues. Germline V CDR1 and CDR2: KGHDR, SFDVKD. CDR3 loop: CATRPLEAFF. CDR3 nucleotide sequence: TGTGCCACCAGACCCCTTGAAGCTTTCTTT.

The CDR3 sequence is CASSLSLFGLAPDTQYF. The CDR3 bases are TGTGCCAGCAGTTTATCTTTATTCGGACTAGCCCCAGATACGCAGTATTTT. The genes are TRBV27 and TRBJ2-3, with TRBD2 matching 8 bases. This CDR3 is built from 17 residues. V shed 0 bases and J 4 bases; nucleotides not matched to a gene: 9. Germline V lookup: CDR1 MNHEY, CDR2 SMNVEV (reference sequence).